This T cell receptor beta chain was captured in a study of CXCR3-negative and CXCR3-positive naive CD8 T cells. The study's findings and limits: The study found comparably high diversity in both naive subsets and much lower diversity in memory CD8+ cells. TRB CDR3s of CXCR3-positive naive cells were more hydrophobic than those of CXCR3-negative naive cells.

CD45RO-CCR7+CD27+CD95- defined naive CD8+ T cells. In germline, CDR1 is SGHRS, CDR2 YFSETQ. This CDR3 has 16 amino acids. 5' RACE with UMI labels generated the TRB cDNA libraries. Following a re-call of the 5' RACE reads, TCRdb has one entry per CDR3 protein and lacks DNA. The sample has 150,000 or so distinct CDR3 sequences. For this clonotype: Its cognate antigen is unknown.

Sequenced material: naive CXCR3+ CD8+ T cells from blood. Subset given: CD45RO-CCR7+CD27+CD95- naive CD8+ T cells expressing CXCR3 (TNR3+). The origin of this receptor is a human donor in good health. Some clones in this sample may be carry-over from other donors' samples. This sequence joins TRBV5-1 and TRBJ2-7; TCRdb reports TRBD2, a call that lacks DNA to check it against. CDR3 in amino acids: CASREAERHPTYEQYF.